This T cell receptor beta chain was captured by sequencing in a study of blood T cell repertoires in COVID-19. At the level of the study: Both acute and convalescent COVID-19 samples were obtained from the United States, Italy and Spain.

Under the authors' procedure: Using reference gene primer amplification, nucleated cell counts were estimated. Profiled with immunoSEQ multiplex PCR; TCRdb holds only in-frame clones, not every one. V, J and clone size are taken as reported in that table, and D and trimming were inferred from the DNA itself. This repertoire shows fewer than 200,000 clones, around 80% found once; its top ten account for around 6.3%. This clone was counted a few times. CDR1 SNHLY and CDR2 FYNNEI come from the germline V gene. V gave up 3 bases and J gave up 3 bases; unmatched junction bases: 5. This CDR3 contains 15 residues.

The sequencing sample was made of peripheral blood. The V call is TRBV2, the J call TRBJ2-3; 8 bases match TRBD2. This receptor was taken from a man aged 65-85 years with active or convalescent COVID-19. CDR3 DNA: TGTGCCAGCAGTGAGGTTCCTAGCGGGACAGATACGCAGTATTTT. It is translated as CASSEVPSGTDTQYF.